This TCR beta chain was recorded in a study of blood T cells in healthy people across ages. Study results and limitations: Higher naive T cell percentage went strongly together with higher TCR beta diversity. As age increased, TCR beta diversity per million T cells fell in a roughly linear fashion.

PCR was performed a second time for about 6 to 11 cycles using a sample-barcoded 5' primer and a J-beta primer mix. Every sample gave at least 3 million paired-end reads containing CDR3. Via MiXCR, TCRdb re-called the 5' RACE reads, giving one row per CDR3 protein. The sample records 1.5 million to 2 million distinct CDR3 sequences, 49% being singletons. This clonotype was seen more than once but under ten times. Its antigen remains unidentified. The length of the CDR3 is 14 residues. Germline trimming cut 3 bases from V and 4 bases from J; bases unmatched to any gene: 5. The germline gives CDR1 SGDLS, CDR2 YYNGEE.

Specimen: blood. This sequence was found in a woman aged 40 to 50 in good health. The rearrangement joins TRBV9 to TRBJ2-5, with 8 bases lining up with TRBD2. The chain's CDR3 is CASSGISGAETQYF. For the CDR3, the DNA is TGTGCCAGCAGCGGAATTAGCGGGGCAGAGACCCAGTACTTC.